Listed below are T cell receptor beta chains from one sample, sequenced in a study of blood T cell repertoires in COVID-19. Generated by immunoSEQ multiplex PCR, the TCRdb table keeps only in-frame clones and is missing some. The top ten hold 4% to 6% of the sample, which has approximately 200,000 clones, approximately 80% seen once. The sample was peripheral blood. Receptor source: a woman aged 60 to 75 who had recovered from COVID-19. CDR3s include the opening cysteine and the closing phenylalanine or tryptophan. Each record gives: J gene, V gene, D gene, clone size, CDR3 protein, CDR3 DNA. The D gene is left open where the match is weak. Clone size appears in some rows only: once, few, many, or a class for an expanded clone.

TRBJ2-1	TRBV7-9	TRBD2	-	CASTPPGRGSYNEQFF	TGTGCCAGCACCCCACCGGGGAGGGGCTCCTACAATGAGCAGTTCTTC
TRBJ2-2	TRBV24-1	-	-	CATSDGGGVGELFF	TGTGCCACCAGTGATGGGGGGGGCGTGGGGGAGCTGTTTTTT
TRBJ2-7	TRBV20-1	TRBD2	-	CSASYAGTSGDYEQYF	TGCAGTGCTAGTTACGCCGGGACTAGCGGGGATTACGAGCAGTACTTC
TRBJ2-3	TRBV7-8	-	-	CASSLISRTDTQYF	TGTGCCAGCAGCTTAATCTCCCGCACAGATACGCAGTATTTT
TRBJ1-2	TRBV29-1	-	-	CSVGGVGYTF	TGCAGCGTTGGGGGGGTCGGCTACACCTTC
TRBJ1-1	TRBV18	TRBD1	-	CASSSGTGGTEAFF	TGTGCCAGCTCCTCCGGGACAGGGGGCACTGAAGCTTTCTTT
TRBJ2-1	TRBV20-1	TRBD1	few	CSASSGTGSYNEQFF	TGCAGTGCTAGTTCTGGGACAGGGTCCTACAATGAGCAGTTCTTC
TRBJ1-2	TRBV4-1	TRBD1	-	CASSHIRQGRNYGYTF	TGCGCCAGCAGCCACATAAGACAGGGACGAAACTATGGCTACACCTTC
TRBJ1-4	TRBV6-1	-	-	CASSEAGKLVATNEKLFF	TGTGCCAGCAGTGAAGCGGGTAAACTAGTTGCAACTAATGAAAAACTGTTTTTT
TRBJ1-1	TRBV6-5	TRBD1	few	CASSYYGQGANTEAFF	TGTGCCAGCAGTTACTATGGACAGGGAGCGAACACTGAAGCTTTCTTT
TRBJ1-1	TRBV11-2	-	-	CAGRGGAPNTEAFF	TGTGCCGGCCGAGGGGGGGCCCCAAACACTGAAGCTTTCTTT
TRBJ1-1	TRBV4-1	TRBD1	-	CASSRTGGDTEAFF	TGCGCCAGCAGCCGGACAGGGGGGGACACTGAAGCTTTCTTT
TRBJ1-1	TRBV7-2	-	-	CASTLPRDPNTEAFF	TGTGCCAGCACCCTTCCCCGCGATCCGAACACTGAAGCTTTCTTT
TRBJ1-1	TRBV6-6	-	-	CAGGIRGDTEAFF	TGTGCCGGCGGCATACGGGGGGACACTGAAGCTTTCTTT
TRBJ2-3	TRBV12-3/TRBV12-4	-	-	CASRQRDTQYF	TGTGCCAGCAGACAGCGGGATACGCAGTATTTT
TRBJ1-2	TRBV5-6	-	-	CASSWPGVDYGYTF	TGTGCCAGCAGCTGGCCGGGGGTGGACTATGGCTACACCTTC
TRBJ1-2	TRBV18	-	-	CASTDSSLYGYTF	TGTGCCAGCACCGACAGCAGCCTCTATGGCTACACCTTC